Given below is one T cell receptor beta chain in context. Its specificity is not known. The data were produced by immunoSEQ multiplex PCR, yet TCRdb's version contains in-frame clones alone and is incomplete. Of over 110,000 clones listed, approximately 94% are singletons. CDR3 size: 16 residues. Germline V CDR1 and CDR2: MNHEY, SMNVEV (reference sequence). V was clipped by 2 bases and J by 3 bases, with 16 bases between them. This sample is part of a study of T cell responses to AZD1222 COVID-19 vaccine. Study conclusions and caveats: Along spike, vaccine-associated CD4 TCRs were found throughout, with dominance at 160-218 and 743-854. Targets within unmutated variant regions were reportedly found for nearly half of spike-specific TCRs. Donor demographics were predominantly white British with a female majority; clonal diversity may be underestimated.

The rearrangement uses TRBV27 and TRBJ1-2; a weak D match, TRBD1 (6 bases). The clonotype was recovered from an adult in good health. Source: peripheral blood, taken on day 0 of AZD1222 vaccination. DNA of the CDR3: TGTGCCAGCAGTTTAATACAGGCCGGGGGCTACTATGGCTACACCTTC. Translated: CASSLIQAGGYYGYTF.